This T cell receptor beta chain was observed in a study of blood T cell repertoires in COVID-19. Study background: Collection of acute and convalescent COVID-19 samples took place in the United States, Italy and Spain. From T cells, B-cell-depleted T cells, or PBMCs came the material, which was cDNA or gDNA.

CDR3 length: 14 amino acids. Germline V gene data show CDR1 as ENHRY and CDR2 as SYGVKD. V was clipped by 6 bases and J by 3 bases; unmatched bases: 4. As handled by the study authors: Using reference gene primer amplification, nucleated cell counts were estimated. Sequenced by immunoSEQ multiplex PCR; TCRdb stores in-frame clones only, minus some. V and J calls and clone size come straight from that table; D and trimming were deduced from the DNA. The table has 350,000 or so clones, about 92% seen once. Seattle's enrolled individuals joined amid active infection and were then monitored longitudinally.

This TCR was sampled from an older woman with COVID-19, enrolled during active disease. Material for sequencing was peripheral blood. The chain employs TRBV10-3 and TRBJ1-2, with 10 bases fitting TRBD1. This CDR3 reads CAIRPTGGDYGYTF. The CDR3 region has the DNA TGTGCCATCAGACCGACAGGGGGCGACTATGGCTACACCTTC.